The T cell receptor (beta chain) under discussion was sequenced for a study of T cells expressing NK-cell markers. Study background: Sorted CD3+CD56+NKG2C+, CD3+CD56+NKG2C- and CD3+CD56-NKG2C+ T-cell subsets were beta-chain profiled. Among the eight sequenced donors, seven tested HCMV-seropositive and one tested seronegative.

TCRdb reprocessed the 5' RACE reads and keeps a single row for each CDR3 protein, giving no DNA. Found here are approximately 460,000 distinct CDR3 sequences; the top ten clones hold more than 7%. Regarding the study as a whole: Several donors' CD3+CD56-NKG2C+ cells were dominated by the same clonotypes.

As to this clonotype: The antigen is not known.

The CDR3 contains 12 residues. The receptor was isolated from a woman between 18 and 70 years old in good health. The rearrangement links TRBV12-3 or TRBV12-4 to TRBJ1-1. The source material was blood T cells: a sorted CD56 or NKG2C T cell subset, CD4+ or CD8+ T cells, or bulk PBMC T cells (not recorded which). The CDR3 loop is CASSYRSGDTFF.